This passage covers 2 T cell receptor beta chains from one sample sequenced in a study of CD8 T cell repertoires and HIV-1 epitope variants. No antigen has been assigned to these receptors. The data were produced by immunoSEQ multiplex PCR, yet TCRdb's version contains in-frame clones alone and is incomplete. The sample records roughly 4,200 clones, 68% being singletons. The specimen was cultured CD8+ T cells derived from PBMCs. The receptors were gathered from a male donor with HIV.

This clone occurred a few times. CDR3: CASSITGGSYNEQFF. The CDR3 nucleotides read TGTGCCAGTAGTATTACGGGAGGCTCCTACAATGAGCAGTTCTTC. The chain couples TRBV19 to TRBJ2-1; 7 bases are a match to TRBD2. The CDR3 consists of 15 residues. CDR1 is LNHDA and CDR2 is SQIVND in the germline V gene (reference sequence). J lost 0 bases, V lost 3 bases, and 2 bases had no gene match. The full variable domain, with the rest looked up from reference TRBV19 and TRBJ2-1, is DGGITQSPKYLFRKEGQNVTLSCEQNLNHDAMYWYRQDPGQGLRLIYYSQIVNDFQKGDIAEGYSVSREKKESFPLTVTSAQKNPTAFYLCASSITGGSYNEQFFGPGTRLTVL.

This clone was seen once. The chain links TRBV6-5 to TRBJ1-2; TRBD1 might be the D (6 bases). The germline V and J ends were trimmed by 6 bases and 2 bases, with 10 bases remaining between them. The CDR3 sequence is 13 residues long. CDR1 and CDR2 from the germline V gene are MNHEY and SVGAGI. CDR3 protein: CASRPTGNYGYTF. Written as DNA, the CDR3 is TGTGCCAGCAGACCCACAGGGAACTATGGCTACACCTTC.